This entry lists 17 T cell receptor beta chains sequenced from one sample in a study of identical twins (dated by TCRdb to between 2015 and 2016). Library generation was performed with 5' RACE. The sample was run on an Illumina HiSeq 2000. TCRdb cleaned the public reads at Q25 with fastp, built clones with MiXCR and kept in-frame beta chains. Every distinct CDR3 protein forms one entry, paired with its most common genes and DNA. This sample holds 250,000 to 350,000 distinct CDR3 sequences; more than 6.5% were observed only once. The ten largest clones represent more than 2% of the sample. These data also formed part of another study, on yellow fever vaccine responses in identical twins.

The specimen was memory (CD45RO+) T cells sorted from blood. The cell subset or site label on this specimen signifies: CD45RO+ enriched T cells. These receptors originate from a woman in her late teens or twenties in good health.

The J gene is TRBJ2-3, the V gene TRBV24-1; D ambiguous. Trimming stripped 3 bases from V and 5 bases from J, with 11 bases between. CDR1 is KGHDR and CDR2 is SFDVKD in the germline V gene. The CDR3 is 14 amino acids. DNA for the CDR3: TGTGCCACCAGTGATCGGCTAGTTCGAGATACGCAGTATTTT. Translating it yields CATSDRLVRDTQYF.

The J gene is TRBJ2-1, the V gene TRBV6-1; D is ambiguous. The V gene lost 9 bases and the J gene lost 4 bases, with 13 bases spanning the gap. The CDR3 has 13 amino acids. CDR1 is MNHNS and CDR2 is SASEGT in the germline V gene. The CDR3 region is CASQPVGYNEQFF. The CDR3 DNA reads TGTGCCAGTCAGCCGGTAGGGTACAATGAGCAGTTCTTC.

This clonotype appeared a few times. The rearrangement uses TRBV3-1 and TRBJ2-2; TRBD1 aligns across 10 bases. Germline V lookup: CDR1 LGHDT, CDR2 YNNKEL (reference sequence). The CDR3 runs to 15 residues. Losses at the gene ends were 6 bases for V and 7 bases for J; bases not matched to a gene: 8. Here the CDR3 DNA reads TGTGCCAGCAGGCGTAGACAGGGGGCAGTCGGGGAGCTGTTTTTT. Residues: CASRRRQGAVGELFF.

The sample holds many counts of this clonotype. V is TRBV24-1 and J is TRBJ2-1; no firm D call. CDR3 length equals 12 residues. Germline V CDR1 and CDR2: KGHDR, SFDVKD. V was trimmed by 5 bases and J by 6 bases, leaving 7 bases between them. The CDR3 nucleotides read TGTGCCACCAGTGTCCGTGGCAATGAGCAGTTCTTC. Its protein product is CATSVRGNEQFF.

This clonotype has a handful of counts. This chain connects TRBV18 to TRBJ1-1; 11 nucleotides agree with TRBD1. The V and J ends lost 4 bases and 4 bases, in that order; junction bases with no gene match: 20. This CDR3 comprises 20 residues. CDR1 is KGHSH and CDR2 is LQKENI in the germline V gene. The CDR3 sequence: CASSRPGQGVFLALATEAFF. Here the CDR3 DNA reads TGTGCCAGCTCACGACCGGGACAGGGGGTTTTCCTCGCCCTTGCCACTGAAGCTTTCTTT.

A few counts support this clonotype. The chain is built from TRBV12-3 or TRBV12-4 and TRBJ2-7; 13 bases map to TRBD2. The length of the CDR3 is 17 residues. Trimming cost V 6 bases and J 4 bases; bases outside gene matches: 12. The CDR3, as DNA: TGTGCCAGCAGAAACAGGGGACTAGCGGGGTACCCATACGAGCAGTACTTC. Its protein is CASRNRGLAGYPYEQYF.

In this sample, this clonotype turned up many times. The rearrangement uses TRBV5-1 and TRBJ2-7; weak D call: TRBD1 (6 bases). Trimming stripped 1 base from V and 2 bases from J, with 10 bases between. CDR1 and CDR2 from the germline V gene are SGHRS and YFSETQ. The CDR3 has 14 amino acids. CDR3 bases: TGCGCCAGCAGCTTGAGCGGACAGACCTACGAGCAGTACTTC. Protein product: CASSLSGQTYEQYF.

The chain combines TRBV7-9 with TRBJ2-1; no definite D call. The CDR3 runs to 12 residues. CDR1 is SEHNR and CDR2 is FQNEAQ in the germline V gene (reference sequence). The ends were cut back, 1 base at V and 10 bases at J, with 8 bases in the middle. This chain's CDR3 is CASSLGSIEQFF. CDR3 coding DNA: TGTGCCAGCAGCTTAGGTAGTATCGAGCAGTTCTTC. Combining the CDR3 with reference TRBV7-9 and TRBJ2-1 gives the whole variable domain DTGVSQNPRHKITKRGQNVTFRCDPISEHNRLYWYRQTLGQGPEFLTYFQNEAQLEKSRLLSDRFSAERPKGSFSTLEIQRTEQGDSAMYLCASSLGSIEQFFGPGTRLTVL.

Only a few counts were recorded for this clonotype. The CDR3: CASSGEAGSPYNEQFF. In DNA, the CDR3 is TGTGCCAGCAGTGGGGAGGCCGGGAGTCCTTACAATGAGCAGTTCTTC. V is TRBV6-4 and J is TRBJ2-1, with TRBD2 as a possible D gene (6 bases). CDR1 is MRHNA, CDR2 SNTAGT, per germline. V shed 4 bases and J shed 4 bases, with 17 bases lying between them. The CDR3 has 16 residues.

The rearrangement links TRBV2 to TRBJ2-7; D not certain. The germline CDR1 and CDR2 sequences are SNHLY and FYNNEI. CDR3 size: 12 residues. With 6 bases removed from V and 6 bases from J, the gap between germline ends came to 12 bases. This chain's CDR3 is CASRAEKGEQYF. As DNA, the CDR3 is TGTGCCAGCAGGGCAGAGAAGGGCGAGCAGTACTTC.

The sample holds a few counts of this clonotype. This chain joins TRBV27 and TRBJ1-2; D remains unclear. The CDR3 spans 15 residues. V lost 7 bases to trimming and J lost 4 bases, with 19 bases between them. Germline CDR1 and CDR2: MNHEY and SMNVEV (reference sequence). DNA for the CDR3: TGTGCCAGCAAGAAACTTCAGGATCCGGTCTATGGCTACACCTTC. Its protein is CASKKLQDPVYGYTF.

This clonotype came up many times. The rearrangement links TRBV4-1 to TRBJ1-2; D might be TRBD1 (5 bases). The CDR3 is 16 residues long. CDR1 and CDR2 from the germline V gene are MGHRA and YSYEKL. The germline V and J ends were trimmed by 2 bases and 4 bases, with 17 bases remaining between them. The DNA of the CDR3 is TGCGCCAGCAGCCAAACCCCGCAAGGGGCTTCCTATGGCTACACCTTC. Residues: CASSQTPQGASYGYTF.

This chain uses TRBV20-1 with TRBJ2-5; D might be TRBD1 or TRBD2, each matching 6 bases. The CDR3 loop spans 14 amino acids. The V gene lost 2 bases and the J gene lost 4 bases, with 14 bases spanning the gap. Germline V gene data show CDR1 as DFQATT and CDR2 as SNEGSKA (reference sequence). This CDR3 is CSARKTGTRETQYF. The CDR3 nucleotides read TGCAGTGCTAGAAAAACAGGGACTCGAGAGACCCAGTACTTC.

In its sample, this clonotype is medium-sized. The chain recombines TRBV7-9 with TRBJ1-1; 9 bases agree with TRBD1. V was clipped by 5 bases and J by 4 bases; unmatched bases: 2. CDR1 and CDR2 (germline): SEHNR, FQNEAQ (reference sequence). The CDR3 spans 13 residues. CDR3 sequence: CASSPGQGTEAFF. The CDR3 nucleotides are TGTGCCAGCAGCCCGGGACAGGGCACTGAAGCTTTCTTT. The variable domain in full, completed from reference TRBV7-9 and TRBJ1-1, reads DTGVSQNPRHKITKRGQNVTFRCDPISEHNRLYWYRQTLGQGPEFLTYFQNEAQLEKSRLLSDRFSAERPKGSFSTLEIQRTEQGDSAMYLCASSPGQGTEAFFGQGTRLTVV.

The rearrangement uses TRBV12-5 and TRBJ2-5; D gene ambiguous. This CDR3 comprises 11 residues. The germline V gene encodes CDR1 LGHNT and CDR2 FRNRAP. Trimming stripped 7 bases from V and 4 bases from J, with 7 bases between. The CDR3 loop is CASALRETQYF. CDR3 coding DNA: TGTGCTAGTGCCCTAAGAGAGACCCAGTACTTC.

This clonotype has a count of ten or more. The chain joins TRBV5-6 to TRBJ2-3; 9 nucleotides line up with TRBD1. Germline V CDR1 and CDR2: SGHDT, YYEEEE. The CDR3 totals 18 residues. Trimming removed 1 base from V and 0 bases from J; junction bases left unmatched: 9. The CDR3 DNA sequence: TGTGCCAGCAGCTTGTCCCTGACCGGGACAGGGAGCACAGATACGCAGTATTTT. Its translation: CASSLSLTGTGSTDTQYF. The entire variable domain, with the rest obtained from reference TRBV5-6 and TRBJ2-3, is as follows: DAGVTQSPTHLIKTRGQQVTLRCSPKSGHDTVSWYQQALGQGPQFIFQYYEEEERQRGNFPDRFSGHQFPNYSSELNVNALLLGDSALYLCASSLSLTGTGSTDTQYFGPGTRLTVL.

This sequence joins TRBV18 and TRBJ2-7; 9 positions agree with TRBD1. Losses at the gene ends were 0 bases for V and 5 bases for J; bases not matched to a gene: 2. Germline V gene sequence: CDR1 KGHSH, CDR2 LQKENI. CDR3 length: 14 residues. The CDR3 region is CASSPPGTGNEQYF. In nucleotides, the CDR3 is TGTGCCAGCTCACCACCCGGGACAGGGAACGAGCAGTACTTC.